The next 30 T cell receptor beta chains were all read from a single sample in a study of blood T cell repertoires in COVID-19. Profiled with immunoSEQ multiplex PCR; TCRdb holds only in-frame clones, not every one. The sample contains 300,000 to 350,000 clones, roughly 90% of which appear only once. Sequenced material: PBMCs or T cells enriched from blood (not recorded which). The receptor source for this set is a woman under 30 who had recovered from COVID-19.

This clone was counted once. The chain recombines TRBV7-3 with TRBJ1-1, with 8 nucleotides matching TRBD1. This CDR3 spans 16 amino acids. V lost 1 base and J lost 3; bases outside the gene matches: 7. Germline loops: CDR1 SGHTA, CDR2 FQGTGA. Written as DNA, the CDR3 is TGTGCCAGCAGCTTAAGTGGCCCGACAGGGGACACTGAAGCTTTCTTT. Translating it yields CASSLSGPTGDTEAFF.

The chain is built from TRBV7-9 and TRBJ1-2; weak D call: TRBD1 (6 bases). Trimming took 1 base from V and 4 from J, leaving 7 bases between them. The CDR3 is made up of 13 amino acids. In germline, CDR1 is SEHNR, CDR2 FQNEAQ (reference sequence). Here the CDR3 reads CASSLVGGYGYTF. The CDR3 DNA sequence: TGTGCCAGCAGCTTAGTAGGGGGCTATGGCTACACCTTC.

The J gene is TRBJ1-1, the V gene TRBV4-2, with 9 bases aligning to TRBD1. CDR3 size: 15 residues. Germline CDR1 LGHNA, CDR2 YNFKEQ. Germline trimming cut 3 bases from V and 5 bases from J; bases unmatched to any gene: 7. CDR3 DNA sequence: TGTGCCAGCAGCCACCCTACAGGGGGCCGGACTGAAGCTTTCTTT. This encodes CASSHPTGGRTEAFF.

The chain has TRBV11-3 and TRBJ2-7; D gene unclear. CDR3 length: 12 residues. Germline V gene lookup returns CDR1 SGHNT and CDR2 YENEEA. Trimming cost V 6 bases and J 6 bases, with 12 bases left between them. For the CDR3, the DNA is TGTGCCAGCAGTATCTCACTTGGCGAGCAGTACTTC. Translated: CASSISLGEQYF.

The J gene is TRBJ2-3, the V gene TRBV2; a possible D gene is TRBD2 (6 bases). The germline CDR1 and CDR2 sequences are SNHLY and FYNNEI. CDR3 length: 15 amino acids. V was cut by 1 base and J by 5 bases, with 13 bases left in between. The CDR3 DNA reads TGTGCCAGCAGTGAAGGCAGGGACTGGGGAGATACGCAGTATTTT. Translating it yields CASSEGRDWGDTQYF.

V usage is TRBV4-1 and J usage is TRBJ2-3, with D maybe TRBD2 (5 bases). The CDR3 has 14 residues. Germline CDR1 and CDR2: MGHRA and YSYEKL. V gave up 6 bases and J gave up 0 bases, with 10 bases separating them. In nucleotides, the CDR3 is TGCGCCAGCAGTTCCAGCGGAAGCACAGATACGCAGTATTTT. It specifies CASSSSGSTDTQYF.

The chain couples TRBV6-5 to TRBJ1-5; 8 bases align to TRBD1. The CDR3 has 14 amino acids. Trimming took 4 bases from V and 7 from J; bases not matched to a gene: 6. Per the germline V gene, CDR1 is MNHEY and CDR2 is SVGAGI. CDR3 nucleotides: TGTGCCAGCAGTTCAGACAGGGGCAGGCAGCCCCAGCATTTT. Encoded protein: CASSSDRGRQPQHF.

This clone was seen once. This chain uses TRBV7-6 with TRBJ2-3, with 8 nucleotides matching TRBD1. This CDR3 comprises 17 residues. The germline CDR1 and CDR2 sequences are SGHVS and FNYEAQ. Losses at the gene ends were 1 base for V and 2 bases for J; bases not matched to a gene: 8. CDR3 bases: TGTGCCAGCAGCTTAGGACAGGGGACACATTTCACAGATACGCAGTATTTT. Translation: CASSLGQGTHFTDTQYF.

This clone was counted between two and nine times. The genes are TRBV12-3 or TRBV12-4 and TRBJ1-4, with 9 bases fitting TRBD1. The CDR3 runs to 13 residues. V gave up 6 bases and J gave up 14 bases; unmatched junction bases: 10. CDR3 amino acids: CASSTGQGSMLFF. The CDR3 coding sequence is TGTGCCAGCAGCACGGGACAGGGAAGTATGCTGTTTTTT.

The chain is built from TRBV3-1 (or the pseudogene TRBV3-2) and TRBJ1-2, with D tentatively TRBD1 (6 bases). This CDR3 is built from 13 residues. CDR1 and CDR2 from the germline V gene are LGHDT and YNNKEL (reference sequence). V gave up 4 bases and J gave up 12 bases, with 18 bases separating them. The CDR3, as DNA: TGTGCCAGCAGCCCCCTCCGGCAGGGGACAAACACCTTC. It encodes CASSPLRQGTNTF.

This rearrangement joins TRBV6-2 or TRBV6-3 to TRBJ1-6; unclear D gene. The CDR3 covers 13 residues. The ends were cut back, 0 bases at V and 9 bases at J, with 6 bases in the middle. Per the germline V gene, CDR1 is MNHEY and CDR2 is SVGEGT. CDR3 sequence: CASSYSFRSPLHF. CDR3 nucleotides: TGTGCCAGCAGTTACTCGTTCCGTTCACCCCTCCACTTT.

CDR3 DNA sequence: TGTGCCAGCCAATTCAGGGCGATACCCTCCTACGAGCAGTACTTC. This encodes CASQFRAIPSYEQYF. The gene calls are TRBV19 and TRBJ2-7; tentative D call: TRBD1 (5 bases). Trimming took 9 bases from V and 0 from J, leaving 18 bases between them. CDR1 LNHDA and CDR2 SQIVND come from the germline V gene (reference sequence). This CDR3 spans 15 amino acids.

The chain has TRBV7-8 and TRBJ1-1; D is possibly TRBD1 (6 bases). The germline CDR1 and CDR2 sequences are SGHVS and FQNEAQ. This CDR3 is built from 14 residues. The V end was cut by 5 bases, the J end by 0 bases, with 10 bases between. CDR3 sequence reads: CASSLDRLNTEAFF. CDR3 nucleotides: TGTGCCAGCAGCCTGGACAGATTGAACACTGAAGCTTTCTTT.

Written as DNA, the CDR3 is TGTGCCAGCAGCTACCGGACTAGCGAGCAGTTCTTC. It codes for CASSYRTSEQFF. The V and J genes are TRBV7-2 and TRBJ2-1, with 8 bases identical to TRBD2. Germline V lookup: CDR1 SGHTA, CDR2 FQGNSA. CDR3 length: 12 residues. V lost 4 bases and J lost 10; bases outside the gene matches: 3.

The V call is TRBV4-3, the J call TRBJ2-1; D uncertain. V lost 4 bases and J 9 bases, leaving 13 bases between the germline ends. Germline CDR1 and CDR2: LGHNA and YSLEER. The CDR3 extends over 13 amino acids. CDR3 DNA: TGCGCCAGCAGCCTGAGAGCCTCGGGTGAGCAGTTCTTC. Amino acids: CASSLRASGEQFF.

Written as DNA, the CDR3 is TGCAGCGTTGCCACGGACAGACACTCCTACAATGAGCAGTTCTTC. Amino acids: CSVATDRHSYNEQFF. This chain uses TRBV29-1 with TRBJ2-1; D may be TRBD1 (6 bases). V was trimmed by 4 bases and J by 0 bases, leaving 13 bases between them. The CDR3 covers 15 residues. Germline loops: CDR1 SQVTM, CDR2 ANQGSEA.

This CDR3 reads CASSYSGTEMNTEAFF. The CDR3 coding sequence is TGTGCCAGCAGTTACTCCGGGACAGAAATGAACACTGAAGCTTTCTTT. V gene TRBV6-2 or TRBV6-3 combines with J gene TRBJ1-1, with TRBD1 matching over 7 bases. The CDR3 has 16 residues. Germline assignment: CDR1 MNHEY and CDR2 SVGEGT. V dropped 0 bases and J dropped 0; count of bases not matched to a gene: 4.

The chain employs TRBV7-9 and TRBJ1-1; D not resolved. The V gene's germline CDR1 is SEHNR and CDR2 FQNEAQ (reference sequence). V lost 6 bases and J lost 6, with 8 bases in between. The CDR3 totals 11 residues. CDR3 region: CASRRASEAFF. In nucleotides, the CDR3 is TGTGCCAGCAGGCGAGCGTCTGAAGCTTTCTTT. Combining the CDR3 with reference TRBV7-9 and TRBJ1-1 gives the whole variable domain DTGVSQNPRHKITKRGQNVTFRCDPISEHNRLYWYRQTLGQGPEFLTYFQNEAQLEKSRLLSDRFSAERPKGSFSTLEIQRTEQGDSAMYLCASRRASEAFFGQGTRLTVV.

In DNA, the CDR3 is TGCAGTGCTAGTCACCCTAGGCCAGCGGGGAATTCACCCCTCCACTTT. It is translated as CSASHPRPAGNSPLHF. V is TRBV20-1 and J is TRBJ1-6; D is uncertain. Germline CDR1 is DFQATT and CDR2 is SNEGSKA (reference sequence). There are 16 residues in the CDR3. V dropped 3 bases and J dropped 7 bases, with 19 bases sitting between them.

The CDR3, as DNA: TGTGCCAGCACCCGCGGACAAGGCCAGCCCCAGCATTTT. Translating it yields CASTRGQGQPQHF. This chain connects TRBV12-3 or TRBV12-4 to TRBJ1-5; a possible D gene is TRBD1 (5 bases). V dropped 7 bases and J dropped 7 bases, with 14 bases sitting between them. CDR3 size: 13 residues.

This clone showed up just once. The chain links TRBV19 to TRBJ2-7; 7 nucleotides agree with TRBD1. The germline CDR1 and CDR2 sequences are LNHDA and SQIVND (reference sequence). The V segment lost 2 bases and the J segment 3 bases; nucleotides outside the gene matches: 7. The CDR3 is 15 amino acids. CDR3 sequence reads: CASSINRDSHYEQYF. The CDR3 nucleotides are TGTGCCAGTAGTATAAACCGGGACAGTCACTACGAGCAGTACTTC.

The gene calls are TRBV28 and TRBJ1-6, with D perhaps TRBD1 (6 bases). V was shortened by 5 bases and J by 8 bases, with 16 bases between the two germline ends. The germline gives CDR1 MDHEN, CDR2 SYDVKM. The CDR3 is 15 amino acids. DNA of the CDR3: TGTGCCAGCAGTCCACCTCCCGCAGGGGATTCACCCCTCCACTTT. Its protein product is CASSPPPAGDSPLHF. The whole variable domain, filled in from reference TRBV28 and TRBJ1-6, reads DVKVTQSSRYLVKRTGEKVFLECVQDMDHENMFWYRQDPGLGLRLIYFSYDVKMKEKGDIPEGYSVSREKKERFSLILESASTNQTSMYLCASSPPPAGDSPLHFGNGTRLTVT.

J is TRBJ2-1 and V is TRBV18, with D unclear. V lost 3 bases and J lost 7, with 7 bases in between. This CDR3 is 12 amino acids long. Germline CDR1 reads KGHSH; CDR2 reads LQKENI. DNA for the CDR3: TGTGCCAGCTCACCGTCCCAAAATGAGCAGTTCTTC. Residues: CASSPSQNEQFF. Using reference TRBV18 and TRBJ2-1 for the parts outside the CDR3, the full variable domain is NAGVMQNPRHLVRRRGQEARLRCSPMKGHSHVYWYRQLPEEGLKFMVYLQKENIIDESGMPKERFSAEFPKEGPSILRIQQVVRGDSAAYFCASSPSQNEQFFGPGTRLTVL.

The CDR3 nucleotides read TGTGCCAGCAGCTTAGCGGCAGGTGTTGAGTACGAGCAGTACTTC. This gives the protein CASSLAAGVEYEQYF. The chain recombines TRBV7-2 with TRBJ2-7; no clear D gene. V shed 0 bases and J shed 4 bases, with 13 bases lying between them. The CDR3 is made up of 15 amino acids. Germline V gene sequence: CDR1 SGHTA, CDR2 FQGNSA.

This chain uses TRBV4-2 with TRBJ2-3, with 7 bases aligning to TRBD2. V gave up 4 bases and J gave up 4 bases; unmatched junction bases: 11. Per germline, CDR1 LGHNA and CDR2 YNFKEQ. The CDR3 spans 16 residues. The CDR3 region is CASSPREAGASDTQYF. Written as DNA, the CDR3 is TGTGCCAGCAGCCCCCGGGAGGCGGGCGCTTCAGATACGCAGTATTTT.

The chain has TRBV6-2 or TRBV6-3 and TRBJ2-1; D is possibly TRBD2 (5 bases). The CDR3 extends over 17 amino acids. Germline-derived CDR1 and CDR2 are MNHEY and SVGEGT. V lost 0 bases, J lost 3 bases, and 15 bases lay in between. CDR3 region: CASSYSTSAVHYNEQFF. The CDR3 nucleotides are TGTGCCAGCAGTTACTCGACCTCAGCGGTACACTACAATGAGCAGTTCTTC.

The sample holds one count of this clone. This rearrangement joins TRBV6-5 to TRBJ2-3; maybe TRBD1 (5 bases). The CDR3 length is 12 residues. V lost 7 bases and J 6 bases, leaving 11 bases between the germline ends. The germline gives CDR1 MNHEY, CDR2 SVGAGI. CDR3 nucleotide sequence: TGTGCCAGCACCTCACCAGGGGATACGCAGTATTTT. Protein sequence: CASTSPGDTQYF.

The V gene is TRBV9, the J gene TRBJ2-2, with D possibly matching TRBD2 (6 bases). V was trimmed by 0 bases and J by 4 bases, leaving 13 bases between them. CDR1 and CDR2 (germline): SGDLS, YYNGEE. The CDR3 has 16 residues. The CDR3 sequence is CASSVAAGRSTGELFF. CDR3 bases: TGTGCCAGCAGCGTAGCCGCGGGGCGCTCCACCGGGGAGCTGTTTTTT.

The V and J genes are TRBV5-5 and TRBJ2-1; D possibly corresponds to TRBD2 (6 bases). This CDR3 has 16 amino acids. Germline values: CDR1 SGHKS, CDR2 YYEKEE (reference sequence). Trimming shortened V by 0 bases and J by 7 bases, and 17 bases separated the two germline ends. The CDR3 DNA sequence: TGTGCCAGCAGCTTGGCCCGGGAGTCCCCCCTGAATGAGCAGTTCTTC. Translating gives CASSLARESPLNEQFF.

The rearrangement joins TRBV3-1 (or the pseudogene TRBV3-2) to TRBJ2-3; D call uncertain. CDR3 length equals 15 residues. Trimming cost V 0 bases and J 5 bases, with 12 bases left between them. Germline V gene lookup returns CDR1 LGHDT and CDR2 YNNKEL (reference sequence). The CDR3 region is CASSQDRFEQDTQYF. For the CDR3, the DNA is TGTGCCAGCAGCCAAGATCGGTTTGAGCAAGATACGCAGTATTTT.